The next 30 T cell receptor beta chains were all read from a single sample in a study of blood T cells in healthy people across ages. Primed by a sample-barcoded 5' primer and a J-beta primer mix, a second PCR proceeded for about 6 to 12 cycles. From the 5' RACE reads, TCRdb called clonotypes with MiXCR, one entry per CDR3 protein. The sample holds more than 1.4 million distinct CDR3 sequences; 42% are singletons and the top ten take less than 8%. The sample consisted of blood. The receptors were gathered from a woman aged 18-30 years in good health.

This clonotype was recorded only once. This chain connects TRBV6-5 to TRBJ1-6; D remains unclear. This CDR3 comprises 16 residues. Germline assignment: CDR1 MNHEY and CDR2 SVGAGI. V was shortened by 6 bases and J by 0 bases, with 12 bases between the two germline ends. Written as DNA, the CDR3 is TGTGCCAGCAGATCACTCGGCAGCTCCTATAATTCACCCCTCCACTTT. Protein sequence: CASRSLGSSYNSPLHF.

In its sample, this clonotype was seen a few times. This chain links TRBV4-1 with TRBJ2-5; 8 bases agree with TRBD2. This CDR3 comprises 15 residues. Germline CDR1 and CDR2: MGHRA and YSYEKL. The trim removed 1 base at V and 1 base at J, leaving 2 bases unmatched. The chain's CDR3 is CASSQAGGAQETQYF. In nucleotides, the CDR3 is TGCGCCAGCAGCCAAGCCGGGGGGGCCCAAGAGACCCAGTACTTC.

There are a few counts of this clonotype. The chain combines TRBV6-1 with TRBJ2-1; the D is unclear. CDR1 MNHNS and CDR2 SASEGT come from the germline V gene. The germline V and J ends were trimmed by 1 base and 3 bases, with 7 bases remaining between them. The CDR3 runs to 14 residues. This chain's CDR3 is CASSEVDFYNEQFF. CDR3 DNA: TGTGCCAGCAGTGAAGTTGACTTCTACAATGAGCAGTTCTTC.

The gene calls are TRBV6-6 and TRBJ1-2; D ambiguous. CDR1 is MNHNY and CDR2 is SVGAGI in the germline V gene (reference sequence). The CDR3 spans 13 residues. The V and J ends lost 7 bases and 7 bases respectively, with 16 bases between them. CDR3 protein: CASTPGPLIGYTF. CDR3 bases: TGTGCCAGCACCCCGGGCCCCTTGATTGGCTACACCTTC.

V is TRBV2 and J is TRBJ2-7; D ambiguous. Germline CDR1 is SNHLY and CDR2 is FYNNEI. CDR3 size: 12 residues. Trimming left V 2 bases short and J 5 bases short, with 7 bases between. The CDR3 loop reads CASSENHDEQYF. CDR3 in DNA: TGTGCCAGCAGTGAAAATCACGACGAGCAGTACTTC.

The CDR3 DNA sequence: TGTGCCAGCAGTGAGGGGCCTCTCCAGTGGAATGGCTACACCTTC. As protein: CASSEGPLQWNGYTF. V is TRBV6-1 and J is TRBJ1-2; perhaps TRBD1 as D (5 bases). The CDR3 sequence is 15 residues long. Germline V gene data show CDR1 as MNHNS and CDR2 as SASEGT. Trimming cost V 3 bases and J 6 bases, with 17 bases left between them.

The V call is TRBV12-3 or TRBV12-4, the J call TRBJ2-1; TRBD2 agrees at 13 bases. The CDR3 is made up of 21 amino acids. V trimming: 2 bases; J trimming: 6 bases; junction bases outside the gene matches: 19. For the CDR3, the DNA is TGTGCCAGCAGTTTATTTTATGGTTTCAGGACTAGCGGGAGCGTTAGCAATGAGCAGTTCTTC. As protein: CASSLFYGFRTSGSVSNEQFF.

The CDR3 coding sequence is TGCGCCAGCAGCCAAGCCGGGACAGGGCCAAGTGAGCAGTTCTTC. This sequence encodes CASSQAGTGPSEQFF. The chain uses TRBV4-1 and TRBJ2-1, with 9 bases matching TRBD1. The CDR3 runs 15 residues. The trim removed 1 base at V and 9 bases at J, leaving 7 bases unmatched. The germline gives CDR1 MGHRA, CDR2 YSYEKL.

A few counts support this clonotype. V usage is TRBV10-3 and J usage is TRBJ2-3; 12 bases line up with TRBD2. The CDR3 is 16 amino acids. CDR1 is ENHRY and CDR2 is SYGVKD in the germline V gene. V lost 6 bases to trimming and J lost 0 bases; unmatched junction nucleotides: 4. The CDR3 spells CAIRLTSGRSTDTQYF. As DNA, the CDR3 is TGTGCCATCAGGCTGACTAGCGGGAGAAGCACAGATACGCAGTATTTT.

This chain uses TRBV6-5 with TRBJ1-4; D may be TRBD1 (6 bases). Germline V lookup: CDR1 MNHEY, CDR2 SVGAGI. Trimming removed 0 bases from V and 6 bases from J, with 17 bases in between. This CDR3 contains 17 residues. The CDR3: CASSYSGQGQGYEKLFF. As DNA, the CDR3 is TGTGCCAGCAGTTACTCTGGGCAGGGGCAGGGATATGAAAAACTGTTTTTT.

The table lists this clonotype with many counts. CDR3 protein: CASSSRLAGTDTQYF. DNA for the CDR3: TGTGCCAGCAGCTCAAGGCTAGCAGGCACAGATACGCAGTATTTT. The V gene is TRBV7-2, the J gene TRBJ2-3; maybe TRBD2 (5 bases). The germline V gene encodes CDR1 SGHTA and CDR2 FQGNSA. The CDR3 runs 15 residues. V shed 4 bases and J shed 1 base, with 12 bases lying between them.

The genes are TRBV7-6 and TRBJ2-7; 10 nucleotides align to TRBD1. CDR1 is SGHVS and CDR2 is FNYEAQ in the germline V gene. This CDR3 is built from 17 residues. The ends lost 2 bases at V and 7 bases at J; junction bases unmatched: 14. In nucleotides, the CDR3 is TGTGCCAGCAGCTTAAACAATGAGGACAGGGGGTTGGGGGAGCAGTACTTC. Translated: CASSLNNEDRGLGEQYF.

V is TRBV2 and J is TRBJ1-6, with D unresolved. Per the germline V gene, CDR1 is SNHLY and CDR2 is FYNNEI. This CDR3 has 12 residues. V was pared by 8 bases and J by 6 bases, with 8 bases between. The CDR3 sequence: CASGQVNSPLHF. DNA for the CDR3: TGTGCCAGCGGTCAAGTTAATTCACCCCTCCACTTT.

This clonotype has a handful of counts. This chain connects TRBV7-9 to TRBJ2-5; weak D call: TRBD2 (6 bases). The CDR3 has 16 amino acids. Deletions cut 5 bases from V and 5 bases from J, with 21 bases between. Per the germline V gene, CDR1 is SEHNR and CDR2 is FQNEAQ (reference sequence). The DNA of the CDR3 is TGTGCCAGCAGCAAGTACCTTTGGGGGGAGTGGGAGACCCAGTACTTC. This gives the protein CASSKYLWGEWETQYF.

The chain carries TRBV7-2 and TRBJ2-2, with TRBD2 matching over 11 bases. The CDR3 has 16 amino acids. Germline values: CDR1 SGHTA, CDR2 FQGNSA. J was trimmed by 4 bases and V by 5 bases; bases with no gene match: 6. CDR3 protein: CASSGRLAGPTGELFF. The CDR3 DNA reads as TGTGCCAGCAGCGGAAGACTAGCGGGACCCACCGGGGAGCTGTTTTTT.

This chain uses TRBV11-2 with TRBJ2-1; 7 nucleotides align to TRBD2. Trimming at V came to 5 bases and at J to 9 bases, leaving 16 bases not matched to a gene. CDR3 length: 16 residues. CDR1 is SGHAT, CDR2 FQNNGV, per germline. The CDR3 spells CASSPGGGPYLSEQFF. DNA for the CDR3: TGTGCCAGCAGCCCGGGAGGAGGACCCTATTTGAGTGAGCAGTTCTTC.

This chain links TRBV7-9 with TRBJ2-3; D is ambiguous. Per germline, CDR1 SEHNR and CDR2 FQNEAQ (reference sequence). The CDR3 extends over 14 amino acids. With 7 bases removed from V and 1 base from J, the gap between germline ends came to 12 bases. The CDR3 protein is CASIQLYGTDTQYF. The CDR3 DNA follows: TGTGCCAGCATCCAACTATACGGCACAGATACGCAGTATTTT.

The chain links TRBV6-1 to TRBJ2-5; 11 positions match TRBD2. In germline, CDR1 is MNHNS, CDR2 SASEGT. Trimming cost V 8 bases and J 2 bases; bases outside gene matches: 10. This CDR3 has 16 residues. The DNA of the CDR3 is TGTGCCAGCTCACTAGCGGGGGTTCTGGGTCAAGAGACCCAGTACTTC. Amino acids: CASSLAGVLGQETQYF.

This clonotype was observed a few times. The V call is TRBV27, the J call TRBJ2-3; tentative D call: TRBD2 (6 bases). Looked up from germline, CDR1 is MNHEY and CDR2 is SMNVEV (reference sequence). CDR3 size: 12 residues. V lost 8 bases and J lost 2, with 8 bases in between. For the CDR3, the DNA is TGTGCCAGCCGGGAGACCACAGATACGCAGTATTTT. As protein: CASRETTDTQYF.

This clonotype came up a few times. The chain links TRBV29-1 to TRBJ1-2; possibly TRBD1 for D (5 bases). V was clipped by 2 bases and J by 2 bases, with 15 bases between them. Germline V gene data show CDR1 as SQVTM and CDR2 as ANQGSEA. This CDR3 is built from 15 residues. CDR3 residues: CSVESGLGPNYGYTF. The CDR3 nucleotides are TGCAGCGTTGAATCGGGGCTAGGCCCCAACTATGGCTACACCTTC.

The J gene is TRBJ2-1, the V gene TRBV2; 8 nucleotides line up with TRBD1. This CDR3 region has 15 residues. With 6 bases clipped from V and 2 bases from J, the junction kept 6 bases outside the gene matches. The V gene's germline CDR1 is SNHLY and CDR2 FYNNEI. For the CDR3, the DNA is TGTGCCAGCAGGGACAGGGACCCCCCCTACAATGAGCAGTTCTTC. Encoded protein: CASRDRDPPYNEQFF.

The sample holds a few counts of this clonotype. The chain has TRBV28 and TRBJ1-4, with a possible D match to TRBD1 (5 bases). From germline, CDR1 is MDHEN and CDR2 SYDVKM. Trimming shortened V by 5 bases and J by 4 bases, and 11 bases separated the two germline ends. CDR3 size: 14 residues. This chain's CDR3 is CASSRGRINEKLFF. CDR3 sequence (DNA): TGTGCCAGCAGTAGGGGACGGATTAATGAAAAACTGTTTTTT. Together with reference TRBV28 and TRBJ1-4, the CDR3 gives the full variable domain: DVKVTQSSRYLVKRTGEKVFLECVQDMDHENMFWYRQDPGLGLRLIYFSYDVKMKEKGDIPEGYSVSREKKERFSLILESASTNQTSMYLCASSRGRINEKLFFGSGTQLSVL.

This clonotype has just a few counts. The chain combines TRBV6-2 or TRBV6-3 with TRBJ2-7, with TRBD2 matching over 8 bases. The CDR3 covers 18 residues. The J segment lost 2 bases and the V segment lost 1 base, leaving 13 bases of the junction unmatched. Germline V lookup: CDR1 MNHEY, CDR2 SVGEGT. The CDR3 reads CASSYFKPREGTPYEQYF. CDR3 DNA: TGTGCCAGCAGTTACTTCAAACCCCGGGAGGGAACCCCCTACGAGCAGTACTTC.

The CDR3: CAISESPVSSYEQYF. The CDR3 coding sequence is TGTGCCATCAGTGAGTCCCCAGTCAGCTCCTACGAGCAGTACTTC. This chain links TRBV10-3 with TRBJ2-7; no clear D gene. This CDR3 contains 15 residues. V was cut by 0 bases and J by 0 bases, with 9 bases left in between. Germline V gene sequence: CDR1 ENHRY, CDR2 SYGVKD.

This clonotype was seen more than once but under ten times. This chain connects TRBV5-1 to TRBJ2-7; D is perhaps TRBD1 or TRBD2 (5 bases each). Germline CDR1 is SGHRS and CDR2 is YFSETQ. The V gene lost 2 bases and the J gene lost 1 base, with 19 bases spanning the gap. This CDR3 contains 17 residues. The CDR3: CASSFFAQGEGSYEQYF. The CDR3 DNA sequence: TGCGCCAGCAGCTTTTTTGCTCAGGGAGAGGGGTCCTACGAGCAGTACTTC.

The chain couples TRBV7-2 to TRBJ1-1; 7 nucleotides agree with TRBD1. V shed 5 bases, J shed 0 bases, and the junction held 15 bases outside the gene matches. This CDR3 spans 18 amino acids. Germline assignment: CDR1 SGHTA and CDR2 FQGNSA. CDR3 bases: TGTGCCAGCAGCCTGGCAGGGGGAATCGCGGTCATGAACACTGAAGCTTTCTTT. Translating gives CASSLAGGIAVMNTEAFF.

This clonotype was detected a few times. V gene TRBV9 combines with J gene TRBJ2-1, with D unclear. The CDR3 has 15 amino acids. Germline CDR1 reads SGDLS; CDR2 reads YYNGEE. The germline V and J ends were trimmed by 0 bases and 2 bases, with 9 bases remaining between them. The CDR3 here is CASSVVGSAYNEQFF. The CDR3 nucleotides read TGTGCCAGCAGCGTAGTAGGATCCGCCTACAATGAGCAGTTCTTC.

The chain joins TRBV7-3 to TRBJ2-5; 10 positions agree with TRBD2. The germline CDR1 and CDR2 sequences are SGHTA and FQGTGA. The J segment lost 11 bases and the V segment lost 1 base, leaving 10 bases of the junction unmatched. The CDR3 totals 15 residues. The CDR3: CASSLSGLADNEQYF. CDR3 DNA: TGTGCCAGCAGCTTAAGTGGACTAGCGGACAATGAGCAGTACTTC.

J is TRBJ2-7 and V is TRBV4-2, with a weak D call TRBD1 (6 bases). The V gene lost 2 bases and the J gene lost 1 base, with 12 bases spanning the gap. The CDR3 is 15 residues long. Germline assignment: CDR1 LGHNA and CDR2 YNFKEQ. CDR3 residues: CASSQRDTISYEQYF. The CDR3 DNA sequence: TGTGCCAGCAGCCAACGGGACACCATTTCCTACGAGCAGTACTTC.

This clonotype was detected once. The gene calls are TRBV6-6 and TRBJ1-2; the D gene is possibly TRBD1 (6 bases). Germline V CDR1 and CDR2: MNHNY, SVGAGI (reference sequence). The CDR3 sequence is 16 residues long. V shed 5 bases and J shed 4 bases, with 20 bases lying between them. Here the CDR3 DNA reads TGTGCCAGCAGTCAAGGAGCCGGGACAACCCTCTATGGCTACACCTTC. The encoded protein is CASSQGAGTTLYGYTF.